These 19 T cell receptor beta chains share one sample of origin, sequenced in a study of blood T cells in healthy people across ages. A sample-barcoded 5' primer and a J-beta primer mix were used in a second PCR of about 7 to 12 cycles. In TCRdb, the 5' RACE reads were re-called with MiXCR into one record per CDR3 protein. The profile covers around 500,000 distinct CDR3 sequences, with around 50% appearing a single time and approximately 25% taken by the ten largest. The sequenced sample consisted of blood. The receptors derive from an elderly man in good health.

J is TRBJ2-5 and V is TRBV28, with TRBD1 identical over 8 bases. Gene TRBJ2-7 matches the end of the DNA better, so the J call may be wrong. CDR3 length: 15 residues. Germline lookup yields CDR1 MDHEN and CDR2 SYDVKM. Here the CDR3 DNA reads TGTGCCAGCAGTTTGCAGGGGGCTGGATCCTACGAGCAGTACTTC. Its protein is CASSLQGAGSYEQYF.

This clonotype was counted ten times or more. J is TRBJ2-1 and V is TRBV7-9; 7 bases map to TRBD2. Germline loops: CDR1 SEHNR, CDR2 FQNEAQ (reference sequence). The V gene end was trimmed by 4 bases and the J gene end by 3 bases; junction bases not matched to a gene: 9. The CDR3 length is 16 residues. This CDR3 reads CASSSPTSAVYNEQFF. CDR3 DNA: TGTGCCAGCAGCTCCCCAACTAGCGCGGTCTACAATGAGCAGTTCTTC. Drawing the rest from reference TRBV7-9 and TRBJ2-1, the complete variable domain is DTGVSQNPRHKITKRGQNVTFRCDPISEHNRLYWYRQTLGQGPEFLTYFQNEAQLEKSRLLSDRFSAERPKGSFSTLEIQRTEQGDSAMYLCASSSPTSAVYNEQFFGPGTRLTVL.

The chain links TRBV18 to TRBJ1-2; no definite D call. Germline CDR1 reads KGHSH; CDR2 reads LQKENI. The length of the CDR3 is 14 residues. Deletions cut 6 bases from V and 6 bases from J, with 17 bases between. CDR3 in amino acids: CASSAGVSSNGYTF. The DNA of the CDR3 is TGTGCCAGCTCGGCCGGGGTCTCCTCTAATGGCTACACCTTC.

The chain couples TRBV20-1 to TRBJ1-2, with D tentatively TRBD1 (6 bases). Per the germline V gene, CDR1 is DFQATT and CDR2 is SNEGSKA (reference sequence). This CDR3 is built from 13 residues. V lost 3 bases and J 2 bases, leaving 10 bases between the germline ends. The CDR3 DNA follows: TGCAGTGCTAGGACAGGTTGGAACTATGGCTACACCTTC. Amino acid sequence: CSARTGWNYGYTF.

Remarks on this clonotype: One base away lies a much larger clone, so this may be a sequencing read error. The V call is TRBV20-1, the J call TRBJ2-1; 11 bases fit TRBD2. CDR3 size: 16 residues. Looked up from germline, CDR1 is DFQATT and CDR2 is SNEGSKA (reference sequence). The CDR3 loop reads CSAPHRTSGSYNGQFF. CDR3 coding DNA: TGCAGTGCTCCTCACCGGACTAGCGGGTCCTACAATGGGCAGTTCTTC.

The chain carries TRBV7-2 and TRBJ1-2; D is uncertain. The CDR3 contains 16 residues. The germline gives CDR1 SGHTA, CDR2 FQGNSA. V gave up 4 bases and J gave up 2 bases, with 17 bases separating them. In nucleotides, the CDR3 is TGTGCCAGCAGCTCCCGTGCCAAAAATGGGAACTATGGCTACACCTTC. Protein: CASSSRAKNGNYGYTF.

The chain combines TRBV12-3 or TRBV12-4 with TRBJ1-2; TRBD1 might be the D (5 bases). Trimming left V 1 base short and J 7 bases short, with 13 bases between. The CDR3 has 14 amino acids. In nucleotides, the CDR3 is TGTGCCAGCAGTTTAGATGGGGGGATGGCTGGCTACACCTTC. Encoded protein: CASSLDGGMAGYTF.

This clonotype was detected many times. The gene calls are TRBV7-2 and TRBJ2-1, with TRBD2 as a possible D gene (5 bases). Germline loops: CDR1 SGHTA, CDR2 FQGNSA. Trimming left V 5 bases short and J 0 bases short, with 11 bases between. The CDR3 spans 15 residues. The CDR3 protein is CASSRTASSYNEQFF. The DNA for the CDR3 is TGTGCCAGCAGCCGGACTGCCAGCTCCTACAATGAGCAGTTCTTC.

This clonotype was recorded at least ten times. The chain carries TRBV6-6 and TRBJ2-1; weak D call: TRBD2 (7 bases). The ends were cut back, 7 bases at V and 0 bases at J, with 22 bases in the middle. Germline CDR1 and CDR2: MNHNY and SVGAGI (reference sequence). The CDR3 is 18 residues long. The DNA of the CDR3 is TGTGCCAGCACCCGAGGGGGAGGCGGGGGAAGCTCCTACAATGAGCAGTTCTTC. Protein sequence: CASTRGGGGGSSYNEQFF.

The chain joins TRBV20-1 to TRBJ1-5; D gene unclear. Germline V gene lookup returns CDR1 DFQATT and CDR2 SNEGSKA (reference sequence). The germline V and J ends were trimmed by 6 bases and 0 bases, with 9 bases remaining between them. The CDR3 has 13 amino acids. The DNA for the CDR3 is TGCAGTGCGAGATGGGATAGCAATCAGCCCCAGCATTTT. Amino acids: CSARWDSNQPQHF.

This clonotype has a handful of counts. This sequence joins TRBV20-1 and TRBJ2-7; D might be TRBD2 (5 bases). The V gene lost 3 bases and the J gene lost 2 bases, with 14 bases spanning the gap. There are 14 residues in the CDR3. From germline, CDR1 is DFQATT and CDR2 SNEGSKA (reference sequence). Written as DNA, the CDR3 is TGCAGTGCTAGTCTCGGCGGGTACCCCTACGAGCAGTACTTC. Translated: CSASLGGYPYEQYF.

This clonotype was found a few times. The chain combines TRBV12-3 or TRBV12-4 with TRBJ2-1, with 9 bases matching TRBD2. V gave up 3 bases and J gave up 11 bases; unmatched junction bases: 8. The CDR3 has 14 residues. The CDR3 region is CASSFSLAGNKQFF. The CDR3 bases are TGTGCCAGCAGTTTTAGCCTAGCGGGAAATAAGCAGTTCTTC.

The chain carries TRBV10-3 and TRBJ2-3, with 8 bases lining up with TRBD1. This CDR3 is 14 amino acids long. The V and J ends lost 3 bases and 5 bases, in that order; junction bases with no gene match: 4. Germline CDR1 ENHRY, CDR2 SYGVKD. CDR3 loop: CAISDAGGVDTQYF. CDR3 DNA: TGTGCCATCAGTGACGCAGGGGGCGTAGATACGCAGTATTTT.

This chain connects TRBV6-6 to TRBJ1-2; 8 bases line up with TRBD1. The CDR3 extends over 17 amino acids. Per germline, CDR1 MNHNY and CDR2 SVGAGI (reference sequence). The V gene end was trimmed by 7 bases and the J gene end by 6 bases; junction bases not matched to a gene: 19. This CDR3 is CASIGGDRCVLANGYTF. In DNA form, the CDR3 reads TGTGCCAGCATTGGGGGGGACAGGTGCGTTTTGGCTAATGGCTACACCTTC.

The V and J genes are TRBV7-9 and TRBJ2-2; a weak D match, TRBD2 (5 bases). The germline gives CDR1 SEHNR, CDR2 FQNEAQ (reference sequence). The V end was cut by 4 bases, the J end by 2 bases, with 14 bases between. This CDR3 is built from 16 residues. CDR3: CASSSKFGVNTGELFF. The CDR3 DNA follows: TGTGCCAGCAGCTCAAAATTCGGGGTAAACACCGGGGAGCTGTTTTTT. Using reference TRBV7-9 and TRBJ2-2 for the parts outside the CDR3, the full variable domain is DTGVSQNPRHKITKRGQNVTFRCDPISEHNRLYWYRQTLGQGPEFLTYFQNEAQLEKSRLLSDRFSAERPKGSFSTLEIQRTEQGDSAMYLCASSSKFGVNTGELFFGEGSRLTVL.

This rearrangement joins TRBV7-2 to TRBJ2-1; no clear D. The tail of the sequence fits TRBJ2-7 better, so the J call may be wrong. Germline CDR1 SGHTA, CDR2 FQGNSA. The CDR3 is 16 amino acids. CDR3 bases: TGTGCCAGCAGCTTAGTAGGCGGAACATCCTACAATGAGCAGTACTTC. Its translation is CASSLVGGTSYNEQYF.

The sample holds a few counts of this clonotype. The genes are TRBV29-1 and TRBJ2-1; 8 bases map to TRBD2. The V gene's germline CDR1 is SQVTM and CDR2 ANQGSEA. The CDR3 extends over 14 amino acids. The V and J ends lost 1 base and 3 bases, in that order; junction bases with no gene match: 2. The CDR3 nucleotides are TGCAGCGTTGAAGGTAGCGGGGTCTACAATGAGCAGTTCTTC. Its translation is CSVEGSGVYNEQFF.

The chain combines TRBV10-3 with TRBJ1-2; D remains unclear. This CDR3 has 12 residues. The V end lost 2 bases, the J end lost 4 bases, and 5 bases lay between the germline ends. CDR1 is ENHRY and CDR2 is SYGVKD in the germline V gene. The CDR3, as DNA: TGTGCCATCAGTGAGGACCTCTATGGCTACACCTTC. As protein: CAISEDLYGYTF.

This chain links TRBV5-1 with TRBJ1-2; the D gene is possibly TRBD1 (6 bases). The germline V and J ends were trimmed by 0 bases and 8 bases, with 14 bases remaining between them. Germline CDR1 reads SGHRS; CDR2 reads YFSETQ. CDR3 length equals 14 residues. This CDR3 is CASSLAPGVEGYTF. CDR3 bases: TGCGCCAGCAGCTTGGCACCAGGGGTTGAAGGCTACACCTTC.